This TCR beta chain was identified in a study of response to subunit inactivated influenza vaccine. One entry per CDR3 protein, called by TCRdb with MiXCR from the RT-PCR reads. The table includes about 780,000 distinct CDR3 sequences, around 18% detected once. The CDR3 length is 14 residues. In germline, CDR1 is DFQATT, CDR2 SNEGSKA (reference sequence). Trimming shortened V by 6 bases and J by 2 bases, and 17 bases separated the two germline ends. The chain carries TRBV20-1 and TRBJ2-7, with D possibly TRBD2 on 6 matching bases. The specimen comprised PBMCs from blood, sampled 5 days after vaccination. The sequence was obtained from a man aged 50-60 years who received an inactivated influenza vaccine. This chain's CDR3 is CSAQRRDEAYEQYF. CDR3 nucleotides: TGCAGTGCCCAGAGGCGGGACGAAGCCTACGAGCAGTACTTC.